The 24 T cell receptor beta chains below all came from one sample that was sequenced in a study of T cells expressing NK-cell markers. TCRdb reworked the 5' RACE reads into one entry per CDR3 protein, no DNA. This listing includes a few hundred thousand distinct CDR3 sequences. Material for sequencing was blood T cells: a sorted CD56 or NKG2C T cell subset, CD4+ or CD8+ T cells, or bulk PBMC T cells (not recorded which). The receptor set was obtained from a man aged 18-75 years in good health.

The V call is TRBV18, the J call TRBJ1-1; TCRdb designates TRBD1, a call that cannot be tested without DNA. The germline V gene encodes CDR1 KGHSH and CDR2 LQKENI. There are 14 residues in the CDR3. CDR3: CASSPGHPSTEAFF. The entire variable domain, with the rest obtained from reference TRBV18 and TRBJ1-1, is as follows: NAGVMQNPRHLVRRRGQEARLRCSPMKGHSHVYWYRQLPEEGLKFMVYLQKENIIDESGMPKERFSAEFPKEGPSILRIQQVVRGDSAAYFCASSPGHPSTEAFFGQGTRLTVV.

The J gene is TRBJ2-1, the V gene TRBV11-1; TCRdb gives TRBD2 as the D gene, but with no DNA this cannot be confirmed. Germline CDR1 and CDR2: SGHAT and FQDESV (reference sequence). CDR3 length: 18 residues. The CDR3: CASSPGPLSGGAFNEQFF.

CDR3 sequence reads: CASSYVAGQGEIEQFF. The chain combines TRBV6-5 with TRBJ2-1; the TCRdb call, TRBD1, lacks DNA for checking. Germline V gene sequence: CDR1 MNHEY, CDR2 SVGAGI. The CDR3 extends over 16 amino acids.

This rearrangement joins TRBV28 to TRBJ2-7; checking the TCRdb D call of TRBD1 is not possible without DNA. The CDR3 covers 14 residues. Germline assignment: CDR1 MDHEN and CDR2 SYDVKM. The CDR3 loop reads CASTRTGSLWEQYF.

The gene calls are TRBV9 and TRBJ2-5; TCRdb lists TRBD1, though no DNA is available to test this call. In germline, CDR1 is SGDLS, CDR2 YYNGEE. There are 14 residues in the CDR3. The CDR3 sequence is CASSVGTGTETQYF.

The CDR3 loop reads CASSFDRGLEAFF. V usage is TRBV18 and J usage is TRBJ1-1; TCRdb returns TRBD1, unconfirmable since there is no DNA. Germline V gene data show CDR1 as KGHSH and CDR2 as LQKENI. This CDR3 contains 13 residues.

The rearrangement links TRBV4-2 to TRBJ2-3. The length of the CDR3 is 17 residues. Germline CDR1 LGHNA, CDR2 YNFKEQ. CDR3 in amino acids: CASSQEGELAGTDTQYF.

The chain has TRBV6-5 and TRBJ2-3; TCRdb's D gene call, TRBD1, goes unchecked for lack of DNA. CDR1 is MNHEY and CDR2 is SVGAGI in the germline V gene. This CDR3 region has 16 residues. CDR3 region: CASSFPISGTRDTQYF.

The V and J genes are TRBV12-3 or TRBV12-4 and TRBJ2-6; the D gene TCRdb calls, TRBD1, cannot be checked with no DNA. CDR3 length: 19 amino acids. CDR3 residues: CASSPTPGTKDSGANVLTF.

The chain has TRBV23-1 and TRBJ1-1; TCRdb reports TRBD1, a call that lacks DNA to check it against. TRBV23-1 is an open reading frame, and its role is uncertain. The CDR3 runs to 16 residues. CDR3 loop: CASSQDRGDLNTEAFF.

J is TRBJ2-5 and V is TRBV2. Germline values: CDR1 SNHLY, CDR2 FYNNEI. CDR3 length equals 13 residues. Here the CDR3 reads CASSVLIRETQYF.

The genes are TRBV11-2 and TRBJ1-5. This CDR3 region has 13 residues. Germline V lookup: CDR1 SGHAT, CDR2 FQNNGV. This chain's CDR3 is CASSFSSAQPQHF.

The rearrangement links TRBV10-2 to TRBJ2-5. This CDR3 contains 12 residues. Looked up from germline, CDR1 is WSHSY and CDR2 is SAAADI. The CDR3: CASGERPETQYF.

The rearrangement uses TRBV5-1 and TRBJ2-1; TCRdb returns TRBD1, unconfirmable since there is no DNA. Looked up from germline, CDR1 is SGHRS and CDR2 is YFSETQ. The CDR3 runs 15 residues. CDR3 protein: CASSLERGHYDEQFF.

J is TRBJ2-2 and V is TRBV4-3; TCRdb's D call, TRBD1, is unchecked because there is no DNA. CDR1 is LGHNA, CDR2 YSLEER, per germline. The CDR3 consists of 17 residues. The CDR3: CASSQVLGGVDTGELFF.

V gene TRBV25-1 combines with J gene TRBJ1-1; TCRdb's assignment of TRBD1 cannot be checked, as there is no DNA. Germline CDR1 and CDR2: MGHDK and SYGVNS. There are 12 residues in the CDR3. The CDR3 protein is CASSGDRVQAFF.

The chain carries TRBV20-1 and TRBJ1-5; TCRdb lists TRBD1, though no DNA is available to test this call. Germline V gene sequence: CDR1 DFQATT, CDR2 SNEGSKA (reference sequence). This CDR3 is built from 14 residues. The CDR3 sequence: CSAEGTGAYQPQHF.

The V and J genes are TRBV6-2 or TRBV6-3 and TRBJ1-1. CDR3 length equals 13 residues. Germline CDR1 and CDR2: MNHEY and SVGEGT. CDR3 region: CASRIYSDTEAFF.

The chain uses TRBV5-1 and TRBJ1-2; TCRdb's D gene call, TRBD1, goes unchecked for lack of DNA. Per the germline V gene, CDR1 is SGHRS and CDR2 is YFSETQ. This CDR3 is built from 14 residues. The CDR3 sequence is CASSLGGQNYGYTF. The variable domain in full, with the rest retrieved from reference TRBV5-1 and TRBJ1-2, is KAGVTQTPRYLIKTRGQQVTLSCSPISGHRSVSWYQQTPGQGLQFLFEYFSETQRNKGNFPGRFSGRQFSNSRSEMNVSTLELGDSALYLCASSLGGQNYGYTFGSGTRLTVV.

The CDR3 is CASSLLNEGYGYTF. This chain connects TRBV5-5 to TRBJ1-2. CDR3 length: 14 amino acids. From germline, CDR1 is SGHKS and CDR2 YYEKEE (reference sequence).

The CDR3 protein is CASRPGRESTDTQYF. The V gene is TRBV19, the J gene TRBJ2-3; the D call of TRBD1 rests on TCRdb alone, since no DNA is present to check it. There are 15 residues in the CDR3. Germline V lookup: CDR1 LNHDA, CDR2 SQIVND (reference sequence).

The V and J genes are TRBV28 and TRBJ1-2; the D gene TCRdb calls, TRBD1, cannot be checked with no DNA. CDR1 MDHEN and CDR2 SYDVKM come from the germline V gene. This CDR3 is 15 amino acids long. CDR3 loop: CALLGSPGRNYGYTF.

This chain joins TRBV2 and TRBJ2-3; absent DNA, TCRdb's TRBD1 call cannot be checked. CDR3 length: 15 amino acids. Germline V gene data show CDR1 as SNHLY and CDR2 as FYNNEI. The CDR3 here is CASRPTGYSTDTQYF.

The chain couples TRBV20-1 to TRBJ1-2; TCRdb's D call of TRBD1 is untestable without DNA. CDR3 size: 13 residues. Germline V CDR1 and CDR2: DFQATT, SNEGSKA (reference sequence). This chain's CDR3 is CSARDGPGSGYTF.